These 15 T cell receptor beta chains came from one sample sequenced in a study of shared clonotypes between healthy human individuals. Naive CD8 cells lacked CD45RO and underwent positive selection for CCR7, leaving out terminally differentiated effector memory CD45RA+ cells. This table comes from immunoSEQ multiplex PCR, and its TCRdb copy is limited to in-frame clones, with some not included. The repertoire has about 2 million clones, roughly 94% of them found once; the top ten carry roughly 1.1%. Sequenced input: naive CD8+ T cells sorted from blood. These receptors were taken from a man aged 18 to 29 in good health.

This chain uses TRBV4-1 with TRBJ2-1; TRBD2 is a possible D gene (6 bases). V lost 1 base, J lost 10 bases, and 11 bases lay in between. Germline CDR1 reads MGHRA; CDR2 reads YSYEKL. The CDR3 has 13 amino acids. The CDR3 DNA follows: TGCGCCAGCAGCCAAGGGGTAGCGGCCGAGCAGTTCTTC. It encodes CASSQGVAAEQFF.

This clone appeared once. The rearrangement links TRBV5-6 to TRBJ1-2; 8 bases map to TRBD1. Germline loops: CDR1 SGHDT, CDR2 YYEEEE. CDR3 length: 15 amino acids. V lost 3 bases to trimming and J lost 4 bases; unmatched junction nucleotides: 8. The CDR3 region is CASSSPGQAFYGYTF. CDR3 nucleotide sequence: TGTGCCAGCAGCTCACCGGGACAGGCGTTCTATGGCTACACCTTC.

This clone was picked up a small number of times. This rearrangement joins TRBV12-1 to TRBJ1-6. TRBV12-1 is shown as a pseudogene. The CDR3 totals 16 residues. The CDR3 is CASSCSVATYNSPLHF. The CDR3 coding sequence is TGTGCCAGCAGCTGCTCGGTTGCGACCTATAATTCACCCCTCCACTTT.

A note on this clone: Other DNA sequences from this sample encode an identical CDR3 as well. V is TRBV5-4 and J is TRBJ2-7, with 7 bases that match TRBD2. Germline V CDR1 and CDR2: SGHNT, YYREEE (reference sequence). The length of the CDR3 is 12 residues. V was pared by 4 bases and J by 3 bases, with 1 base of the junction left unmatched. CDR3 sequence reads: CASSGGGYEQYF. As DNA, the CDR3 is TGTGCCAGCAGCGGCGGGGGCTACGAGCAGTACTTC.

In its sample, this clone was seen once. V is TRBV28 and J is TRBJ2-1, with unresolved D. Deletions cut 4 bases from V and 7 bases from J, with 11 bases between. Looked up from germline, CDR1 is MDHEN and CDR2 is SYDVKM. This CDR3 comprises 13 residues. This chain's CDR3 is CASSSRLRNEQFF. The CDR3 DNA follows: TGTGCCAGCAGTTCGCGGCTGCGAAATGAGCAGTTCTTC.

In its sample, this clone was seen once. This rearrangement joins TRBV28 to TRBJ1-1; D is unresolved. V shed 2 bases and J shed 5 bases, with 24 bases lying between them. This CDR3 has 18 residues. The germline gives CDR1 MDHEN, CDR2 SYDVKM. The CDR3 sequence is CASSLPDLIGASVTEAFF. The DNA for the CDR3 is TGTGCCAGCAGTTTACCTGATTTGATCGGCGCTTCGGTGACTGAAGCTTTCTTT.

The V gene is TRBV4-2, the J gene TRBJ1-1, with 7 bases identical to TRBD1. Germline CDR1 and CDR2: LGHNA and YNFKEQ. V shed 1 base, J shed 1 base, and the junction held 3 bases outside the gene matches. The CDR3 has 15 amino acids. This chain's CDR3 is CASSQAQGGNTEAFF. In DNA form, the CDR3 reads TGTGCCAGCAGCCAAGCTCAGGGGGGGAACACTGAAGCTTTCTTT.

This clone was seen only once. This chain uses TRBV9 with TRBJ2-6, with 7 bases lining up with TRBD1. CDR1 is SGDLS, CDR2 YYNGEE, per germline. This CDR3 contains 14 residues. J lost 11 bases, V lost 4 bases, and 9 bases had no gene match. The CDR3 region is CASSPRQGLYVLTF. DNA for the CDR3: TGTGCCAGCAGCCCCCGACAGGGCCTCTACGTCCTGACTTTC.

This clone was found a few times. The chain recombines TRBV20-1 with TRBJ1-1; D not certain. There are 11 residues in the CDR3. CDR1 and CDR2 from the germline V gene are DFQATT and SNEGSKA (reference sequence). Trimming left V 3 bases short and J 3 bases short, with 5 bases between. CDR3 DNA: TGCAGTGCTAGCCTGGACACTGAAGCTTTCTTT. Its protein product is CSASLDTEAFF.

The chain carries TRBV7-9 and TRBJ2-7, with a weak D call TRBD1 (5 bases). Trimming left V 1 base short and J 2 bases short, with 9 bases between. Germline assignment: CDR1 SEHNR and CDR2 FQNEAQ (reference sequence). This CDR3 has 14 amino acids. CDR3 bases: TGTGCCAGCAGCTTAGTGACAGACACCTACGAGCAGTACTTC. It encodes CASSLVTDTYEQYF.

The gene calls are TRBV19 and TRBJ1-2; no definite D call. The CDR3 contains 14 residues. V shed 3 bases and J shed 1 base, with 9 bases lying between them. CDR1 and CDR2 from the germline V gene are LNHDA and SQIVND (reference sequence). CDR3: CASSIFPFNYGYTF. DNA of the CDR3: TGTGCCAGTAGTATTTTTCCCTTTAACTATGGCTACACCTTC.

This clone has a single count. The V gene is TRBV9, the J gene TRBJ2-7; D might be TRBD1 (6 bases). The CDR3 is 14 amino acids. CDR1 is SGDLS and CDR2 is YYNGEE in the germline V gene. The ends were cut back, 0 bases at V and 3 bases at J, with 10 bases in the middle. The CDR3 region has the DNA TGTGCCAGCAGCGTAGAGGACAGCTTCTACGAGCAGTACTTC. Protein sequence: CASSVEDSFYEQYF.

This chain links TRBV6-5 with TRBJ1-4, with D possibly being TRBD1 (6 bases). V was clipped by 2 bases and J by 6 bases, with 10 bases between them. The CDR3 contains 14 residues. CDR1 is MNHEY and CDR2 is SVGAGI in the germline V gene. The chain's CDR3 is CASSYVPGDEKLFF. In nucleotides, the CDR3 is TGTGCCAGCAGTTACGTGCCAGGGGATGAAAAACTGTTTTTT.

This clone has only one observation. J is TRBJ2-1 and V is TRBV27; D ambiguous. Germline assignment: CDR1 MNHEY and CDR2 SMNVEV (reference sequence). The CDR3 loop spans 15 amino acids. Trimming shortened V by 2 bases and J by 1 base, and 9 bases separated the two germline ends. The CDR3 nucleotides read TGTGCCAGCAGTTTAAGCAAATCTTCCTACAATGAGCAGTTCTTC. It encodes CASSLSKSSYNEQFF.

The table lists this clone with a count of one. The rearrangement uses TRBV5-1 and TRBJ1-1; D is unresolved. Trimming left V 4 bases short and J 2 bases short, with 9 bases between. From germline, CDR1 is SGHRS and CDR2 YFSETQ. This CDR3 has 13 residues. The CDR3 reads CASSGQENTEAFF. The CDR3 DNA follows: TGCGCCAGCAGCGGCCAGGAAAACACTGAAGCTTTCTTT.